Given below is one TCR beta chain in context. Its antigen is unknown. This record belongs to a study of beta chain features in type 1 diabetes. Every single donor gave one heparinised blood draw, and these averaged around 120 mL. Expressed TCRB transcripts got sequenced, as all isolated RNA was reverse transcribed. Repertoires were generated with immunoSEQ multiplex PCR, while TCRdb's copy carries only in-frame clones and drops some. The table includes 350,000 to 450,000 clones, over 10% detected once. Overall study findings and caveats: Fewer junction insertions and more nucleotide deletions appeared in type 1 diabetes patients. Significant though moderate, a shortening of TCRB CDR3s appeared in all four CD4+ subsets of Type 1 diabetes patients. Naive, central memory and Treg TCRB repertoires appeared more alike in patients than in healthy donors.

With 6 bases clipped from V and 3 bases from J, the junction kept 7 bases outside the gene matches. Germline V CDR1 and CDR2: SNHLY, FYNNEI. There are 14 residues in the CDR3. V gene TRBV2 combines with J gene TRBJ1-1; the match to TRBD1 covers 7 bases. This clonotype was obtained from a young woman with type 1 diabetes. Sequenced: naive CD4+ T cells from blood. CDR3 protein: CASRADRNYTEAFF. The DNA of the CDR3 is TGTGCCAGCAGAGCGGACAGGAATTACACTGAAGCTTTCTTT.